This TCR beta chain came from a study of radiotherapy plus CTLA-4 blockade in lung cancer. Study results and caveats: TCR clones originating in tumors grew in number in blood after radiotherapy plus ipilimumab. Early blood T cell clone dynamics, with interferon-beta, were reported to best predict response.

Method: immunoSEQ multiplex PCR; TCRdb's copy keeps in-frame clones and lacks some. The sample lists tens of thousands of clones; 70% to 80% were seen once. Of note for this clone: Antigen specificity is unknown.

Between the trimmed V and J ends, which lost 7 bases and 3 bases, there was a span of 9 bases. Germline V gene data show CDR1 as LNHDA and CDR2 as SQIVND (reference sequence). The CDR3 contains 12 residues. Each patient with chemo-refractory metastatic non-small-cell lung cancer was treated with focal radiation plus CTLA-4 blockade using ipilimumab. This chain links TRBV19 with TRBJ2-5, with TRBD1 as a possible D gene (6 bases). This clonotype was sampled from a human donor with non-small cell lung cancer who had a complete response to radiotherapy plus ipilimumab. The source material was peripheral blood, sampled from a patient treated with radiotherapy plus ipilimumab. The chain's CDR3 is CASKAGEETQYF. The CDR3 DNA reads as TGTGCCAGTAAGGCAGGGGAAGAGACCCAGTACTTC.